The 8 T cell receptor beta chains below come from one sample, sequenced in a study of cytomegalovirus exposure and HLA in healthy donors. Vbeta (60) and Jbeta (13) primers were used in the PCR. The protocol was immunoSEQ multiplex PCR, while the TCRdb copy is restricted to in-frame clones and leaves out a portion. The data hold some 120,000 clones, with roughly 80% observed a single time. Sequenced: PBMCs. Receptors were obtained from a man younger than 45 in good health and CMV-seronegative.

The chain carries TRBV19 and TRBJ2-7; D is possibly TRBD2 (5 bases). Germline assignment: CDR1 LNHDA and CDR2 SQIVND (reference sequence). This CDR3 contains 15 residues. V was clipped by 1 base and J by 3 bases, with 13 bases between them. CDR3 protein: CASSIAGIGFYEQYF. The CDR3, as DNA: TGTGCCAGTAGTATAGCGGGGATCGGGTTCTACGAGCAGTACTTC.

The chain is built from TRBV28 and TRBJ1-2; D uncertain. The CDR3 is made up of 12 amino acids. Germline V gene lookup returns CDR1 MDHEN and CDR2 SYDVKM. V was pared by 7 bases and J by 4 bases, with 10 bases between. The CDR3 nucleotides read TGTGCCAGCACAGAGGGCCTCTATGGCTACACCTTC. Encoded protein: CASTEGLYGYTF.

The V gene is TRBV6-5, the J gene TRBJ1-2; unclear D gene. This CDR3 has 15 amino acids. In germline, CDR1 is MNHEY, CDR2 SVGAGI. V dropped 0 bases and J dropped 4 bases, with 12 bases sitting between them. The CDR3 region is CASSYSTQAGYGYTF. Written as DNA, the CDR3 is TGTGCCAGCAGTTACTCTACCCAGGCGGGCTATGGCTACACCTTC.

The rearrangement joins TRBV19 to TRBJ2-1, with 9 bases fitting TRBD2. Per germline, CDR1 LNHDA and CDR2 SQIVND (reference sequence). The CDR3 has 16 amino acids. V lost 3 bases, J lost 4 bases, and 7 bases stayed unmatched. The CDR3 spells CASSITGLAFYNEQFF. In DNA form, the CDR3 reads TGTGCCAGTAGTATTACGGGACTAGCTTTTTACAATGAGCAGTTCTTC.

On this clone: The germline gene is not matched at one end of the junction; a read error may be the cause. The gene calls are TRBV7-9 and TRBJ2-7, with TRBD1 matching 9 bases. In germline, CDR1 is SEHNR, CDR2 FQNEAQ (reference sequence). There are 14 residues in the CDR3. CDR3 nucleotide sequence: TGTTCCAGCAGCCTCCCGGGACAGGGCTACGAGCAGTACTTC. This codes for CSSSLPGQGYEQYF.

This clone has a handful of counts. CDR3: CSAGWSNQPQHF. The CDR3 region has the DNA TGCAGCGCCGGGTGGAGCAATCAGCCCCAGCATTTT. The J gene is TRBJ1-5, the V gene TRBV29-1; D uncertain. This CDR3 comprises 12 residues. The V end was cut by 7 bases, the J end by 1 base, with 8 bases between. Germline CDR1 and CDR2: SQVTM and ANQGSEA.

The V and J genes are TRBV28 and TRBJ1-1; TRBD1 might be the D (6 bases). Between the trimmed V and J ends, which lost 11 bases and 7 bases, there was a span of 20 bases. The CDR3 is 13 residues long. Germline V gene lookup returns CDR1 MDHEN and CDR2 SYDVKM. The CDR3 spells CAGAEVGDIEAFF. The CDR3 nucleotides are TGTGCCGGAGCGGAGGTGGGGGACATTGAAGCTTTCTTT.

This chain uses TRBV7-9 with TRBJ1-1; TRBD1 might be the D (6 bases). CDR1 SEHNR and CDR2 FQNEAQ come from the germline V gene (reference sequence). V gave up 0 bases and J gave up 5 bases, with 13 bases separating them. The CDR3 loop spans 15 amino acids. In DNA, the CDR3 is TGTGCCAGCAGCTTAGCAGGCGGGGGCGGGACTGAAGCTTTCTTT. Translated: CASSLAGGGGTEAFF. The full variable domain, its missing parts supplied by reference TRBV7-9 and TRBJ1-1, is DTGVSQNPRHKITKRGQNVTFRCDPISEHNRLYWYRQTLGQGPEFLTYFQNEAQLEKSRLLSDRFSAERPKGSFSTLEIQRTEQGDSAMYLCASSLAGGGGTEAFFGQGTRLTVV.